This is a list of T cell receptor beta chains from one sample in a study of blood T cell repertoires in COVID-19. Data came from immunoSEQ multiplex PCR; TCRdb stores just in-frame clones and leaves some out. The table lists about 210,000 clones, 81% of them singletons, with about 8.9% in the top ten. The sample consisted of PBMCs or T cells enriched from blood (not recorded which). These receptors originate from a woman between 45 and 65 years old with acute COVID-19. The CDR3 runs from the conserved cysteine through the conserved F or W. The D gene is left open where the match is weak. For some rows the clone size is stated as once, few or many, or as a class when expanded; others skip it.

clone size: .; J gene: TRBJ1-1; D gene: .; V gene: TRBV6-2/TRBV6-3; CDR3 protein: CASSYSPPGQYTEAFF; CDR3 DNA: TGTGCCAGCAGTTACTCGCCCCCCGGACAGTACACTGAAGCTTTCTTT
clone size: .; J gene: TRBJ1-3; D gene: .; V gene: TRBV7-9; CDR3 protein: CASSLSISGNTIYF; CDR3 DNA: TGTGCCAGCAGCTTAAGCATCTCTGGAAACACCATATATTTT
clone size: .; J gene: TRBJ2-1; D gene: .; V gene: TRBV10-1; CDR3 protein: CATHGSSYNEQFF; CDR3 DNA: TGCGCCACCCACGGGAGCTCCTACAATGAGCAGTTCTTC
clone size: .; J gene: TRBJ2-7; D gene: .; V gene: TRBV28; CDR3 protein: CASSSQFYEQYF; CDR3 DNA: TGTGCCAGCAGTTCTCAGTTTTACGAGCAGTACTTC
clone size: .; J gene: TRBJ1-1; D gene: .; V gene: TRBV19; CDR3 protein: CASRTKSTEAFF; CDR3 DNA: TGTGCCAGTAGAACTAAAAGCACTGAAGCTTTCTTT
clone size: .; J gene: TRBJ2-1; D gene: .; V gene: TRBV15; CDR3 protein: CATSTPGGFNNEQFF; CDR3 DNA: TGTGCCACCAGCACCCCAGGGGGGTTTAACAATGAGCAGTTCTTC
clone size: .; J gene: TRBJ1-1; D gene: .; V gene: TRBV12-3/TRBV12-4; CDR3 protein: CASSLQLNTEAFF; CDR3 DNA: TGTGCCAGCAGTTTGCAGTTGAACACTGAAGCTTTCTTT
clone size: .; J gene: TRBJ1-5; D gene: .; V gene: TRBV6-2/TRBV6-3; CDR3 protein: CASSYTQAPNQPQHF; CDR3 DNA: TGTGCCAGCAGTTACACGCAGGCCCCGAATCAGCCCCAGCATTTT
clone size: few; J gene: TRBJ2-3; D gene: TRBD2; V gene: TRBV7-2; CDR3 protein: CASSWSSGGTDTQYF; CDR3 DNA: TGTGCCAGCAGCTGGTCTAGCGGGGGCACAGATACGCAGTATTTT
clone size: .; J gene: TRBJ2-5; D gene: .; V gene: TRBV28; CDR3 protein: CASSKGGGGLRETQYF; CDR3 DNA: TGTGCCAGCAGTAAGGGAGGGGGGGGTTTAAGAGAGACCCAGTACTTC
clone size: .; J gene: TRBJ2-4; D gene: TRBD2; V gene: TRBV28; CDR3 protein: CASSSGGIAKNIQYF; CDR3 DNA: TGTGCCAGCAGTTCGGGGGGAATAGCCAAAAACATTCAGTACTTC
clone size: .; J gene: TRBJ2-1; D gene: TRBD1; V gene: TRBV7-2; CDR3 protein: CASSLAGGPGGYNEQFF; CDR3 DNA: TGTGCCAGCAGCTTAGCTGGGGGCCCAGGGGGCTACAATGAGCAGTTCTTC
clone size: .; J gene: TRBJ1-1; D gene: .; V gene: TRBV12-3/TRBV12-4; CDR3 protein: CASREQGNTEAFF; CDR3 DNA: TGTGCCAGCAGGGAACAGGGGAACACTGAAGCTTTCTTT
clone size: .; J gene: TRBJ1-2; D gene: .; V gene: TRBV6-5; CDR3 protein: CASFGEGTNYGYTF; CDR3 DNA: TGTGCCAGCTTCGGGGAGGGGACTAACTATGGCTACACCTTC
clone size: .; J gene: TRBJ1-2; D gene: .; V gene: TRBV28; CDR3 protein: CASSLETGSSYGYTF; CDR3 DNA: TGTGCCAGCAGTTTGGAGACAGGCAGCAGCTATGGCTACACCTTC
clone size: .; J gene: TRBJ2-3; D gene: TRBD2; V gene: TRBV18; CDR3 protein: CASSPLLGRGGTDTQYF; CDR3 DNA: TGTGCCAGCTCACCCCTTTTGGGGCGGGGGGGCACAGATACGCAGTATTTT
clone size: .; J gene: TRBJ2-7; D gene: TRBD1; V gene: TRBV4-1; CDR3 protein: CASSRGTGGFYEQYF; CDR3 DNA: TGCGCCAGCAGCCGTGGGACAGGGGGTTTCTACGAGCAGTACTTC
clone size: .; J gene: TRBJ1-1; D gene: .; V gene: TRBV19; CDR3 protein: CASSIGPGSNTEAFF; CDR3 DNA: TGTGCCAGTAGTATAGGTCCAGGGTCGAACACTGAAGCTTTCTTT
clone size: .; J gene: TRBJ1-2; D gene: TRBD1; V gene: TRBV2; CDR3 protein: CASSGQGVYGYTF; CDR3 DNA: TGTGCCAGCAGTGGACAGGGGGTCTATGGCTACACCTTC
clone size: .; J gene: TRBJ2-1; D gene: TRBD2; V gene: TRBV5-4; CDR3 protein: CASSLARGAGGPYNEQFF; CDR3 DNA: TGTGCCAGCAGCTTGGCCCGGGGAGCGGGGGGGCCCTACAATGAGCAGTTCTTC
clone size: once; J gene: TRBJ1-1; D gene: .; V gene: TRBV23-1; CDR3 protein: CASSGGVLIYTEAFF; CDR3 DNA: TGCGCCAGCAGTGGGGGGGTTTTGATCTACACTGAAGCTTTCTTT
clone size: few; J gene: TRBJ2-7; D gene: .; V gene: TRBV28; CDR3 protein: CASRGGQDEQYF; CDR3 DNA: TGTGCCAGCAGAGGTGGGCAGGACGAGCAGTACTTC
clone size: .; J gene: TRBJ2-3; D gene: .; V gene: TRBV7-2; CDR3 protein: CASSLQDSRTDTQYF; CDR3 DNA: TGTGCCAGCAGCTTACAGGACAGTAGGACGGATACGCAGTATTTT
clone size: .; J gene: TRBJ1-2; D gene: .; V gene: TRBV15; CDR3 protein: CATSRDYAPSNYGYTF; CDR3 DNA: TGTGCCACCAGCAGAGACTATGCCCCTTCTAACTATGGCTACACCTTC
clone size: .; J gene: TRBJ1-6; D gene: .; V gene: TRBV6-1; CDR3 protein: CASSEQRVTNSPLHF; CDR3 DNA: TGTGCCAGCAGTGAGCAGCGGGTCACTAATTCACCCCTCCACTTT
clone size: .; J gene: TRBJ1-1; D gene: TRBD1; V gene: TRBV5-1; CDR3 protein: CASSLQGAFTEAFF; CDR3 DNA: TGCGCCAGCAGCTTACAGGGGGCGTTCACTGAAGCTTTCTTT
clone size: .; J gene: TRBJ2-5; D gene: TRBD2; V gene: TRBV6-1; CDR3 protein: CASSEAHRLAEETQYF; CDR3 DNA: TGTGCCAGCAGTGAAGCGCACCGACTAGCGGAAGAGACCCAGTACTTC
clone size: once; J gene: TRBJ2-7; D gene: .; V gene: TRBV21-1; CDR3 protein: CASSKRKVVGGYPTYEQYF; CDR3 DNA: TGTGCCAGCAGCAAACGGAAGGTCGTTGGCGGTTACCCTACCTACGAGCAGTACTTC
clone size: few; J gene: TRBJ1-4; D gene: .; V gene: TRBV5-5; CDR3 protein: CASSLGGGRGAVNEKLFF; CDR3 DNA: TGTGCCAGCAGCTTGGGAGGGGGACGGGGAGCGGTAAATGAAAAACTGTTTTTT
clone size: .; J gene: TRBJ2-3; D gene: .; V gene: TRBV6-4; CDR3 protein: CASSDSTGATDTQYF; CDR3 DNA: TGTGCCAGCAGTGACTCGACTGGGGCCACAGATACGCAGTATTTT
clone size: many; J gene: TRBJ2-1; D gene: .; V gene: TRBV2; CDR3 protein: CASNDLANSYNEQFF; CDR3 DNA: TGTGCCAGCAATGATCTAGCGAACTCCTACAATGAGCAGTTCTTC
clone size: .; J gene: TRBJ2-3; D gene: .; V gene: TRBV9; CDR3 protein: CASSVVQGGTDTQYF; CDR3 DNA: TGTGCCAGCAGCGTAGTTCAGGGTGGCACAGATACGCAGTATTTT
clone size: .; J gene: TRBJ2-7; D gene: TRBD1; V gene: TRBV12-5; CDR3 protein: CASGSSAGGGYEQYF; CDR3 DNA: TGTGCTAGTGGTTCATCCGCAGGGGGCGGTTACGAGCAGTACTTC
clone size: .; J gene: TRBJ1-1; D gene: TRBD1; V gene: TRBV5-1; CDR3 protein: CASQTGDRDPTEAFF; CDR3 DNA: TGCGCCAGCCAGACCGGGGACAGGGACCCCACTGAAGCTTTCTTT
clone size: few; J gene: TRBJ2-7; D gene: .; V gene: TRBV7-9; CDR3 protein: CASSPSPGYEQYF; CDR3 DNA: TGTGCCAGCAGCCCCTCCCCGGGGTACGAGCAGTACTTC
clone size: .; J gene: TRBJ1-4; D gene: TRBD1; V gene: TRBV19; CDR3 protein: CASGDRAEKLFF; CDR3 DNA: TGTGCCAGCGGGGACAGGGCTGAAAAACTGTTTTTT
clone size: .; J gene: TRBJ2-1; D gene: .; V gene: TRBV7-3; CDR3 protein: CASSPAGTSSGEQFF; CDR3 DNA: TGTGCCAGCAGCCCCGCCGGGACGAGTAGCGGAGAGCAGTTCTTC
clone size: .; J gene: TRBJ2-1; D gene: .; V gene: TRBV28; CDR3 protein: CASSPSNRDNEQFF; CDR3 DNA: TGTGCCAGCAGTCCCAGTAACAGAGACAATGAGCAGTTCTTC
clone size: .; J gene: TRBJ2-2; D gene: TRBD1; V gene: TRBV6-5; CDR3 protein: CASRTQGASTGELFF; CDR3 DNA: TGTGCCAGCAGAACACAGGGGGCTAGCACCGGGGAGCTGTTTTTT
clone size: .; J gene: TRBJ1-6; D gene: .; V gene: TRBV6-1; CDR3 protein: CASSEIRVGNSPLHF; CDR3 DNA: TGTGCCAGCAGTGAAATTCGGGTTGGTAATTCACCCCTCCACTTT
clone size: .; J gene: TRBJ2-7; D gene: TRBD1; V gene: TRBV5-1; CDR3 protein: CASSWGTGLYEQYF; CDR3 DNA: TGCGCCAGCAGCTGGGGGACAGGTTTATACGAGCAGTACTTC
clone size: once; J gene: TRBJ1-2; D gene: TRBD1; V gene: TRBV15; CDR3 protein: CATSRDFIDRVPYGYTF; CDR3 DNA: TGTGCCACCAGCAGAGATTTTATCGACAGGGTCCCCTATGGCTACACCTTC
clone size: few; J gene: TRBJ2-1; D gene: .; V gene: TRBV5-4; CDR3 protein: CASSLVQEQFF; CDR3 DNA: TGTGCCAGCAGCTTGGTTCAGGAGCAGTTCTTC